This record covers a single T cell receptor (beta chain). This sample was taken from a study of OX40 agonist ivuxolimab in advanced cancers. Study background: Patients were given ivuxolimab, an antibody that agonizes OX40 (CD134).

Germline loops: CDR1 SEHNR, CDR2 FQNEAQ (reference sequence). This CDR3 is built from 14 residues. Trimming at V came to 6 bases and at J to 4 bases, leaving 9 bases not matched to a gene. Here immunoSEQ multiplex PCR was the method, and the copy in TCRdb shows in-frame clones only, minus some. The profile covers over 150,000 clones, with 90% to 95% appearing a single time and about 0.3% taken by the ten largest. Patients with a history of autoimmune disease or on systemic immunosuppression were excluded. Blood specimens came from baseline, cycle 4 day 1, and cycle 7 day 1. This TCR derives from an adult with an advanced solid tumor such as melanoma, head and neck, liver or kidney cancer. The gene calls are TRBV7-9 and TRBJ2-7; 7 bases fit TRBD2. The input for sequencing was CD4+ or CD8+ T cells sorted from blood, taken in a trial of the OX40 agonist ivuxolimab. The CDR3 protein is CASSLAALSYEQYF. The CDR3 DNA reads as TGTGCCAGCAGTCTAGCGGCTCTGAGTTACGAGCAGTACTTC.